This T cell receptor (beta chain) appears in the sequencing data of a study of graft-versus-host responses after intestinal transplantation (dated by TCRdb to about 2021). In the study overall: Multivisceral, liver-intestinal, or isolated intestinal transplants were received by the recipients. Donor T cell macrochimerism was defined as a peak of at least 4% donor T cells among recipient peripheral blood mononuclear cells. Of the approximately 25 intestinal transplant recipients enrolled in the cohort, one of whom was a retransplant, a few patients without pretransplant specimens were excluded. All recipients received anti-thymocyte globulin induction followed by maintenance tacrolimus and steroids for about three years. Rather than going through the commercial service, samples from three later patients were sequenced in-house on an Illumina MiSeq and processed with MiXCR. After intestinal transplantation, graft-versus-host and host-versus-graft alloreactive T cell clones in the graft, circulation and bone marrow were tracked using bulk TCR-beta CDR3 sequencing. To identify alloreactive clones, pre-transplant mixed lymphocyte reaction products were sequenced and compared with unstimulated pre-transplant donor and recipient T cells. Findings and caveats that apply to the study as a whole: In patients with donor T cell macrochimerism, the allografts had high GvH to HvG T cell clonal ratios. Early after transplant, declines in HvG clones were associated with peak levels of circulating GvH clones. The relatively low number and heterogeneity of intestinal transplant patients limited the conclusions. GvH clones were detected in recipient bone marrow, and some of these GvH clones were observed earlier in ileal mucosa or blood, consistent with an intestinal mucosal origin.

The library was obtained by the immunoSEQ multiplex PCR assay. In most patients, genomic DNA was isolated using the Qiagen DNeasy Blood and Tissue Kit and sent frozen to Adaptive Biotechnologies for TCR sequencing. For most patients, genomic DNA was subjected to high-throughput TCR-beta CDR3 sequencing by Adaptive Biotechnologies. From the authors' description of their analysis: TCR sequencing data for roughly 18 patients were retrieved from Adaptive's ImmunoSEQ software; three other patients were processed with MiXCR and VDJtools. To correct CD4 versus CD8 sorting errors, any sequence found in both subsets at a frequency ratio below 5:1 was removed. CDR3 nucleotide sequences shared by donor and recipient were removed because the origin of these sequences could not be assigned. At least 2-fold expansion over unstimulated cells and a minimum CFSE-low frequency of 0.002% (template counts) or 0.001% (read counts) were required for clones to be classified as alloreactive. Mappable clones were those detected in sequenced pre-transplant spleen, lymph node, or MLR CFSE-low populations of the donor or recipient. The cumulative frequency of alloreactive clones was calculated as a percentage of all sequences, weighted by copy number. The table was pulled from immuneACCESS by TCRdb, which kept in-frame rearrangements only. Such tables lose some clones; where checked, under half of the loss comes from unresolved V genes, and the rest has no known cause. V, J and clone size reflect that table, while D and trimming were determined from the DNA. The sample has about 120,000 clones on record, approximately 92% of them singletons. The top ten clones comprise over 0.1% of the sample.

The germline V gene encodes CDR1 SGHVS and CDR2 FQNEAQ. V loses 5 bases, J loses 0 bases, and the germline ends lie 10 bases apart. Measured from the cysteine to the phenylalanine, the CDR3 is 15 residues long. The entry retains the CDR3 DNA only, 45 bases that are in frame from base 1. The sample's time point label is to be understood as: cells obtained before transplantation from donor or recipient. CD3+CD4+ and CD3+CD8+ populations were FACS-sorted from unstimulated pre-transplant donor and recipient cells taken from spleen or lymph nodes. Concerning this clone: What this receptor recognizes is not known. Base qualities were left out, and no much larger clone turns up one base away.

Specimen: unstimulated CD4+ T cells sorted from spleen or lymph node cells, collected before intestinal transplant. The rearranged segments are TRBV7-8 and TRBJ2-2; TRBD1 is a possible D gene, resting on 5 matching bases. The TCR originated in a human donor who received an intestinal transplant. The CDR3 protein: CASSHKGPNTGELFF. The nucleotides read TGTGCCAGCAGCCATAAGGGGCCGAACACCGGGGAGCTGTTTTTT.